The 8 T cell receptor beta chains reported below all come from one sample, sequenced in a study of regulatory T cells in long-lasting Graves disease. The time point was: persistent/refractory GD, antithyroid drugs over 5 years with positive TRAb. There was RNA extracted from PBMCs, and the TCR library was made from it. For TCR beta, libraries came from iRepertoire HTBI primers and Arm-PCR of CDR3 regions. TCRdb re-called the multiplex PCR reads through MiXCR, storing one row per CDR3 protein. The sample holds around 460,000 distinct CDR3 sequences; about 22% are singletons and the top ten take around 12%. This sample comprised peripheral blood mononuclear cells (PBMCs), obtained when the disease was refractory, from a patient treated with antithyroid drugs. The receptor source for this set is a female donor with Graves disease.

This chain joins TRBV12-3 or TRBV12-4 and TRBJ1-1, with TRBD1 as a possible D gene (6 bases). Between the trimmed V and J ends, which lost 3 bases and 0 bases, there was a span of 8 bases. This CDR3 comprises 14 residues. The CDR3 loop is CASSFQGMNTEAFF. For the CDR3, the DNA is TGTGCCAGCAGTTTTCAGGGGATGAACACTGAAGCTTTCTTT.

In its sample, this clonotype was seen many times. The CDR3 region has the DNA TGTGCCAGCAGCGTAGCCAGGGGGCAGGATCAGCCCCAGCATTTT. It codes for CASSVARGQDQPQHF. The chain is built from TRBV9 and TRBJ1-5, with TRBD1 matching 8 bases. V shed 0 bases, J shed 5 bases, and the junction held 4 bases outside the gene matches. Per germline, CDR1 SGDLS and CDR2 YYNGEE. The CDR3 is made up of 15 amino acids. Together with reference TRBV9 and TRBJ1-5, the CDR3 gives the full variable domain: DSGVTQTPKHLITATGQRVTLRCSPRSGDLSVYWYQQSLDQGLQFLIQYYNGEERAKGNILERFSAQQFPDLHSELNLSSLELGDSALYFCASSVARGQDQPQHFGDGTRLSIL.

This clonotype was counted many times. This chain links TRBV15 with TRBJ2-5; 9 nucleotides align to TRBD1. The CDR3 has 16 amino acids. V lost 3 bases, J lost 5 bases, and 10 bases stayed unmatched. Germline V gene data show CDR1 as LNHNV and CDR2 as YYDKDF (reference sequence). Written as DNA, the CDR3 is TGTGCCACCAGCAGGGAACAGGGGGCGAACATGGAGACCCAGTACTTC. Its protein is CATSREQGANMETQYF.

In the case of this clonotype: One end of the junction does not line up with germline, which may come from a read error. The J gene is TRBJ2-2, the V gene TRBV27; D ambiguous. Germline V gene lookup returns CDR1 MNHEY and CDR2 SMNVEV (reference sequence). The CDR3 is 12 residues long. This CDR3 reads CASGFGFGELFF. DNA of the CDR3: TGTGCCAGCGGTTTCGGGTTCGGGGAGCTGTTTTTT.

The chain employs TRBV10-3 and TRBJ1-5; D remains unclear. Germline V CDR1 and CDR2: ENHRY, SYGVKD. Trimming took off 3 bases at V and 4 bases at J, with 4 bases between the two ends. The CDR3 has 12 amino acids. CDR3 residues: CAISDSNQPQHF. CDR3 nucleotide sequence: TGTGCCATCAGTGACAGTAATCAGCCCCAGCATTTT.

This chain links TRBV28 with TRBJ2-7; no definite D call. Per the germline V gene, CDR1 is MDHEN and CDR2 is SYDVKM. This CDR3 is built from 14 residues. V lost 0 bases to trimming and J lost 5 bases, with 11 bases between them. CDR3 bases: TGTGCCAGCAGTTTATGGGGGAACCCCAACGAGCAGTACTTC. Its translation: CASSLWGNPNEQYF. Full variable domain (outside the CDR3, taken from reference TRBV28 and TRBJ2-7): DVKVTQSSRYLVKRTGEKVFLECVQDMDHENMFWYRQDPGLGLRLIYFSYDVKMKEKGDIPEGYSVSREKKERFSLILESASTNQTSMYLCASSLWGNPNEQYFGPGTRLTVT.

The table lists this clonotype with many counts. The chain joins TRBV7-8 to TRBJ1-1; D gene unclear. CDR1 SGHVS and CDR2 FQNEAQ come from the germline V gene. The CDR3 is 15 residues long. V was pared by 1 base and J by 0 bases, with 9 bases between. The CDR3 reads CASSLEGQMNTEAFF. The CDR3 DNA is TGTGCCAGCAGCTTAGAAGGGCAGATGAACACTGAAGCTTTCTTT.

The rearrangement uses TRBV29-1 and TRBJ2-7, with a weak D call TRBD2 (5 bases). Looked up from germline, CDR1 is SQVTM and CDR2 is ANQGSEA. The CDR3 runs 13 residues. V gave up 6 bases and J gave up 5 bases, with 17 bases separating them. This CDR3 is CSVFVSASNEQYF. CDR3 coding DNA: TGCAGCGTGTTTGTTTCCGCTAGCAACGAGCAGTACTTC.